This T cell receptor (beta chain) was documented in a study of blood T cell repertoires in COVID-19. Study summary: Spain, Italy and the United States supplied samples that represented acute and convalescent COVID-19. Sources were T cells, B-cell-depleted T cells, or PBMCs; the material itself was cDNA or gDNA.

How the authors handled the data: Reference gene primer amplification gave nucleated cell count estimates. The protocol was immunoSEQ multiplex PCR, while the TCRdb copy is restricted to in-frame clones and leaves out a portion. D and trimming were read from the DNA, whereas the V and J calls and clone size are those reported in that table. The table shows roughly 70,000 clones, with around 84% occurring only once. CDR1 and CDR2 from the germline V gene are MGHRA and YSYEKL. V was trimmed by 2 bases and J by 1 base, leaving 15 bases between them. The CDR3 is made up of 16 amino acids. This chain links TRBV4-1 with TRBJ2-7; D gene unclear. Sequences were obtained from peripheral blood. The sequence was obtained from a man aged 45 to 65 with active COVID-19. The CDR3 coding sequence is TGCGCCAGCAGCCAATCATTTTTGGCCGGGTCCTACGAGCAGTACTTC. It yields the protein CASSQSFLAGSYEQYF.